What follows are 23 T cell receptor beta chains derived from one specimen sequenced in a study of T-cell reconstitution after alpha-beta-depleted transplantation in children. TCRbeta library construction was performed incorporating unique molecular identifiers. TCRdb itself ran the PCR reads through MiXCR, one entry per CDR3 protein. The sample has 780,000 or so distinct CDR3 sequences, about 16% seen once. The sequenced sample was PBMCs, mostly from graft donor cells, obtained 360 days after TCRalphabeta/CD19-depleted stem cell transplant. The origin of the receptors is a male patient under 18 who had a stem cell transplant for acute lymphoblastic leukemia, so the T cells may come from the graft donor.

This chain's CDR3 is CASSPYGTSGRVVETQYF. The DNA for the CDR3 is TGTGCCAGCTCACCATACGGGACTAGCGGGAGAGTGGTGGAGACCCAGTACTTC. The rearrangement uses TRBV18 and TRBJ2-5, with 14 bases aligning to TRBD2. The CDR3 runs 18 residues. The V gene's germline CDR1 is KGHSH and CDR2 LQKENI. With 2 bases clipped from V and 5 bases from J, the junction kept 10 bases outside the gene matches.

In this sample, this clonotype turned up a few times. The chain employs TRBV7-6 and TRBJ1-2; a possible D gene is TRBD1 (5 bases). V lost 1 base and J lost 7, with 22 bases in between. The CDR3 is 17 amino acids. The germline gives CDR1 SGHVS, CDR2 FNYEAQ. This CDR3 reads CASSLDGSWGRRGGYTF. DNA of the CDR3: TGTGCCAGCAGCTTAGATGGTTCCTGGGGCAGGCGCGGTGGCTACACCTTC.

The gene calls are TRBV7-3 and TRBJ1-2; 9 positions agree with TRBD1. From germline, CDR1 is SGHTA and CDR2 FQGTGA. Unmatched junction bases numbered 8, after V lost 4 bases and J lost 2 bases. The CDR3 runs to 16 residues. CDR3 sequence: CASSSSGTGFNYGYTF. The CDR3 nucleotides read TGTGCCAGCAGCTCCTCCGGGACAGGGTTCAACTATGGCTACACCTTC.

The chain combines TRBV5-1 with TRBJ1-3; 7 bases line up with TRBD1. The CDR3 has 15 residues. V trimming: 3 bases; J trimming: 0 bases; junction bases outside the gene matches: 3. CDR1 is SGHRS, CDR2 YFSETQ, per germline. DNA of the CDR3: TGCGCCAGCAGCTCGACAGGGCGCTCTGGAAACACCATATATTTT. Translating it yields CASSSTGRSGNTIYF. The full variable domain, completed using reference TRBV5-1 and TRBJ1-3, is KAGVTQTPRYLIKTRGQQVTLSCSPISGHRSVSWYQQTPGQGLQFLFEYFSETQRNKGNFPGRFSGRQFSNSRSEMNVSTLELGDSALYLCASSSTGRSGNTIYFGEGSWLTVV.

The chain couples TRBV18 to TRBJ2-1; no clear D. CDR3 length equals 16 residues. V lost 2 bases and J lost 0, with 11 bases in between. The germline V gene has CDR1 KGHSH and CDR2 LQKENI. CDR3 amino acids: CASSPFSRSSYNEQFF. CDR3 in DNA: TGTGCCAGCTCACCATTCTCTAGGAGCTCCTACAATGAGCAGTTCTTC. The whole variable domain, filled in from reference TRBV18 and TRBJ2-1, reads NAGVMQNPRHLVRRRGQEARLRCSPMKGHSHVYWYRQLPEEGLKFMVYLQKENIIDESGMPKERFSAEFPKEGPSILRIQQVVRGDSAAYFCASSPFSRSSYNEQFFGPGTRLTVL.

This clonotype was seen more than once but under ten times. The J gene is TRBJ1-6, the V gene TRBV25-1; TRBD1 might be the D (6 bases). Trimming removed 0 bases from V and 8 bases from J, with 11 bases in between. Germline assignment: CDR1 MGHDK and CDR2 SYGVNS. This CDR3 has 15 amino acids. CDR3 sequence (DNA): TGTGCCAGCAGTGAATACCAGGGGTCCCATTCACCCCTCCACTTT. It specifies CASSEYQGSHSPLHF.

This clonotype has a handful of counts. This sequence joins TRBV7-2 and TRBJ2-3; D not resolved. The CDR3 sequence is 16 residues long. Per germline, CDR1 SGHTA and CDR2 FQGNSA. V lost 5 bases and J 6 bases, leaving 21 bases between the germline ends. CDR3 bases: TGTGCCAGCAGCCACATCCGGGCCCCGCCCGAGGATACGCAGTATTTT. This gives the protein CASSHIRAPPEDTQYF.

The chain uses TRBV12-3 or TRBV12-4 and TRBJ2-7; D may match TRBD1 or TRBD2 (6 bases each). CDR3 length: 16 residues. The V end was cut by 6 bases, the J end by 2 bases, with 20 bases between. The CDR3 sequence: CASSLGGSGLAYEQYF. DNA of the CDR3: TGTGCCAGCAGCCTAGGGGGGAGCGGGTTGGCCTACGAGCAGTACTTC.

This clonotype turned up a few times. The chain has TRBV5-1 and TRBJ2-2, with D perhaps matching TRBD2 (5 bases). The CDR3 is 16 amino acids. Trimming pared 0 bases from V and 2 bases from J, leaving 11 bases between. Germline lookup yields CDR1 SGHRS and CDR2 YFSETQ. CDR3 in DNA: TGCGCCAGCAGCTTGGAAATCGGGATTAACACCGGGGAGCTGTTTTTT. It encodes CASSLEIGINTGELFF.

Ten or more counts support this clonotype. The V gene is TRBV7-2, the J gene TRBJ1-5; D perhaps matches TRBD1 (5 bases). The V and J ends lost 4 bases and 4 bases respectively, with 11 bases between them. Germline V gene lookup returns CDR1 SGHTA and CDR2 FQGNSA. The CDR3 sequence is 14 residues long. The CDR3 DNA reads TGTGCCAGCAGCTCGACAGTTTTTAATCAGCCCCAGCATTTT. This translates into CASSSTVFNQPQHF.

The V and J genes are TRBV7-2 and TRBJ2-7; tentatively, D is TRBD1 (6 bases). Trimming left V 5 bases short and J 10 bases short, with 12 bases between. Germline lookup yields CDR1 SGHTA and CDR2 FQGNSA. The CDR3 runs 11 residues. Written as DNA, the CDR3 is TGTGCCAGCAGCCGAGGGGGACGTCAGTACTTC. This gives the protein CASSRGGRQYF.

This chain connects TRBV28 to TRBJ2-3, with D tentatively TRBD1 or TRBD2 (5 bases each). Germline V CDR1 and CDR2: MDHEN, SYDVKM. V was cut by 7 bases and J by 0 bases, with 14 bases left in between. The CDR3 has 15 amino acids. The CDR3 DNA reads as TGTGCCAGCACCTGGGGCGGGTTCAGCACAGATACGCAGTATTTT. This gives the protein CASTWGGFSTDTQYF.

This clonotype was seen a handful of times. This rearrangement joins TRBV4-1 to TRBJ2-1; maybe TRBD1 (6 bases). The germline CDR1 and CDR2 sequences are MGHRA and YSYEKL. V lost 5 bases and J 4 bases, leaving 21 bases between the germline ends. The CDR3 spans 17 residues. The chain's CDR3 is CASSDQPRSGAYNEQFF. DNA for the CDR3: TGCGCCAGCAGCGACCAACCCCGCTCAGGGGCTTACAATGAGCAGTTCTTC.

This chain connects TRBV2 to TRBJ2-7; tentatively, D is TRBD2 (7 bases). V was pared by 7 bases and J by 2 bases, with 12 bases between. Germline lookup yields CDR1 SNHLY and CDR2 FYNNEI. This CDR3 contains 13 residues. In nucleotides, the CDR3 is TGTGCCAGCAAAAGGGGGGGTGCCTACGAGCAGTACTTC. As protein: CASKRGGAYEQYF.

This clonotype has more than one count but fewer than ten. This chain uses TRBV7-9 with TRBJ1-1; D gene uncertain. The CDR3 has 14 residues. Germline CDR1 reads SEHNR; CDR2 reads FQNEAQ (reference sequence). Trimming took 3 bases from V and 0 from J, leaving 8 bases between them. The CDR3 is CASSFRTMNTEAFF. Here the CDR3 DNA reads TGTGCCAGCAGCTTTAGGACTATGAACACTGAAGCTTTCTTT.

In this sample, this clonotype turned up many times. The V and J genes are TRBV7-8 and TRBJ2-7; 7 bases are a match to TRBD1. This CDR3 has 15 amino acids. The V gene's germline CDR1 is SGHVS and CDR2 FQNEAQ. V lost 1 base to trimming and J lost 2 bases; unmatched junction nucleotides: 5. CDR3 nucleotides: TGTGCCAGCAGCTTAGTCGGGACAGAACCCTACGAGCAGTACTTC. Encoded protein: CASSLVGTEPYEQYF.

This chain uses TRBV6-6 with TRBJ1-5; D perhaps matches TRBD1 (5 bases). Germline CDR1 reads MNHNY; CDR2 reads SVGAGI (reference sequence). V lost 10 bases, J lost 7 bases, and 14 bases lay in between. CDR3 length equals 12 residues. CDR3 in amino acids: CATRGLGQPQHF. The CDR3, as DNA: TGTGCCACCCGGGGGTTGGGACAGCCCCAGCATTTT.

V gene TRBV27 combines with J gene TRBJ2-1, with D possibly being TRBD2 (5 bases). The CDR3 is 15 residues long. The ends were cut back, 0 bases at V and 4 bases at J, with 10 bases in the middle. Germline CDR1 MNHEY, CDR2 SMNVEV (reference sequence). The CDR3 nucleotides are TGTGCCAGCAGTTTATCGGGAGTGGAGTACAATGAGCAGTTCTTC. Its translation: CASSLSGVEYNEQFF.

This clonotype was seen ten or more times. The V call is TRBV3-1, the J call TRBJ2-2, with D possibly being TRBD2 (6 bases). Germline V gives CDR1 LGHDT, CDR2 YNNKEL (reference sequence). Trimming pared 4 bases from V and 9 bases from J, leaving 9 bases between. The CDR3 covers 12 residues. This CDR3 reads CASSPRDWELFF. In DNA, the CDR3 is TGTGCCAGCAGCCCACGGGACTGGGAGCTGTTTTTT.

This clonotype was observed a few times. This rearrangement joins TRBV29-1 to TRBJ1-2; D perhaps matches TRBD1 (5 bases). V gave up 4 bases and J gave up 4 bases, with 10 bases separating them. This CDR3 has 12 residues. CDR1 is SQVTM, CDR2 ANQGSEA, per germline. CDR3 region: CSVASGTYGYTF. CDR3 sequence (DNA): TGCAGCGTTGCCTCAGGGACCTATGGCTACACCTTC.

This clonotype has ten or more counts. The chain couples TRBV28 to TRBJ1-1; 9 nucleotides align to TRBD1. V shed 2 bases, J shed 4 bases, and the junction held 5 bases outside the gene matches. Germline V CDR1 and CDR2: MDHEN, SYDVKM. This CDR3 is 15 amino acids long. Written as DNA, the CDR3 is TGTGCCAGCAGTTTAAGGGGGACAGGGAGCACTGAAGCTTTCTTT. As protein: CASSLRGTGSTEAFF.

The V call is TRBV12-3 or TRBV12-4, the J call TRBJ1-5, with TRBD1 matching over 9 bases. The CDR3 consists of 20 residues. The V gene end was trimmed by 6 bases and the J gene end by 3 bases; junction bases not matched to a gene: 21. CDR3 residues: CASSRTRDRVVGVYNQPQHF. DNA for the CDR3: TGTGCCAGCAGCCGAACCCGGGACAGGGTAGTCGGGGTATACAATCAGCCCCAGCATTTT.

This clonotype was observed a handful of times. The gene calls are TRBV24-1 and TRBJ2-1, with a weak D call TRBD2 (6 bases). CDR3 size: 14 residues. CDR1 is KGHDR, CDR2 SFDVKD, per germline. V was cut by 5 bases and J by 8 bases, with 15 bases left in between. CDR3 in DNA: TGTGCCACCAGTGGGGGCGGGATGGGGCATGAGCAGTTCTTC. This codes for CATSGGGMGHEQFF.